This T cell receptor beta chain was sequenced during a study of blood T cell repertoires in COVID-19. V dropped 5 bases and J dropped 2; count of bases not matched to a gene: 11. The CDR3 has 17 amino acids. Germline loops: CDR1 SGHVS, CDR2 FQNEAQ. Method: immunoSEQ multiplex PCR; TCRdb's copy keeps in-frame clones and lacks some. Found here are around 130,000 clones, under 90% of them singletons; the top ten hold 9% to 15%. The chain joins TRBV7-8 to TRBJ1-5; TRBD1 matches 8 bases. Sequencing input: peripheral blood. The sequence was collected from a woman aged 55-70 years with acute or convalescent COVID-19. CDR3 sequence: CASSPRRTGQGNQPQHF. CDR3 sequence (DNA): TGTGCCAGCAGCCCCCGTCGGACAGGGCAGGGCAATCAGCCCCAGCATTTT.